The subject of this entry is one TCR beta chain. These data come from a study of identical twins. One entry per CDR3 protein, called by TCRdb with MiXCR from the 5' RACE reads. The table has about 530,000 distinct CDR3 sequences, about 20% seen once. CDR1 and CDR2 (germline): LGHNA, YNFKEQ. The V end was cut by 0 bases, the J end by 5 bases, with 28 bases between. This CDR3 contains 21 residues. The sample was also reused in another study, on yellow fever vaccine responses in identical twins.

The gene calls are TRBV4-2 and TRBJ2-2; tentatively, D is TRBD1 or TRBD2 (5 bases each). Input material: CD4+ T cells sorted from blood. The source is a young woman in good health. CDR3 nucleotides: TGTGCCAGCAGCCAAGATCCCCGCCAGGGACCTCTTCTTAGGATTACCGGGGAGCTGTTTTTT. Amino acids: CASSQDPRQGPLLRITGELFF.